This T cell receptor beta chain emerged from a study of PD-L1 blockade in urothelial cancer. At the level of the study: When patients started atezolizumab in about 2014, it was given at 1,200 mg intravenously every 3 weeks. Samples came from 3 weeks, at the second dose, and 6 weeks into treatment.

This CDR3 is built from 15 residues. J lost 6 bases, V lost 5 bases, and 10 bases had no gene match. Germline-derived CDR1 and CDR2 are SEHNR and FQNEAQ (reference sequence). Only in-frame clones appear in the TCRdb table, and some are missing; sequencing was by immunoSEQ multiplex PCR. Of roughly 100,000 clones listed, approximately 82% are singletons. Regarding this clone: The antigen is not known.

Study observations and caveats: Expansion of tumor-associated blood clones at 3 weeks was greater in durable-benefit patients.

Stated time point: peripheral blood 6 weeks after treatment start. The gene calls are TRBV7-9 and TRBJ1-2; 9 bases are a match to TRBD1. Sequencing used PBMCs, obtained around atezolizumab (anti-PD-L1) treatment. The sequence came from a man between 65 and 79 years old with urothelial cancer. In DNA, the CDR3 is TGTGCCAGCAGCAGCTCCGGACAGGGGTCGGATGGCTACACCTTC. It yields the protein CASSSSGQGSDGYTF.